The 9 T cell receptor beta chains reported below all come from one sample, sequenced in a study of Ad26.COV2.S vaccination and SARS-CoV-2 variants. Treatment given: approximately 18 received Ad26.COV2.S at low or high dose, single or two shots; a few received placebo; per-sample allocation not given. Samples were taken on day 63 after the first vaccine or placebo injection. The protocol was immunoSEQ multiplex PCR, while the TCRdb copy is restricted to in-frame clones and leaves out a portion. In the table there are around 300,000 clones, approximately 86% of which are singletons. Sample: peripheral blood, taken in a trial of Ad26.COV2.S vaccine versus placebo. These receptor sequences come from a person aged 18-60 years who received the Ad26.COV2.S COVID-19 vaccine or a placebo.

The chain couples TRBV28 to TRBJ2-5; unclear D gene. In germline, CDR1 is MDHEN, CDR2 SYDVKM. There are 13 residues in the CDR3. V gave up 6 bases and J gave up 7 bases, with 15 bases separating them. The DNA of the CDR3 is TGTGCCAGCAGAACTTCCGGGCCCCGGACCCAGTACTTC. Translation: CASRTSGPRTQYF. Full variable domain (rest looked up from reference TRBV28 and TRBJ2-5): DVKVTQSSRYLVKRTGEKVFLECVQDMDHENMFWYRQDPGLGLRLIYFSYDVKMKEKGDIPEGYSVSREKKERFSLILESASTNQTSMYLCASRTSGPRTQYFGPGTRLLVL.

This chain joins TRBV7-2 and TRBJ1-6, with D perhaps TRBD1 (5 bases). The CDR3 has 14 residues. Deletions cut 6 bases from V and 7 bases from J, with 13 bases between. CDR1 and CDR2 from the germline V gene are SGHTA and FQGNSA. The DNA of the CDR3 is TGTGCCAGCAGGCCCCGGGACTGGAATTCACCCCTCCACTTT. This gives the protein CASRPRDWNSPLHF. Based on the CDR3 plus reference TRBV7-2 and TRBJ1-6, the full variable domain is GAGVSQSPSNKVTEKGKDVELRCDPISGHTALYWYRQSLGQGLEFLIYFQGNSAPDKSGLPSDRFSAERTGGSVSTLTIQRTQQEDSAVYLCASRPRDWNSPLHFGNGTRLTVT.

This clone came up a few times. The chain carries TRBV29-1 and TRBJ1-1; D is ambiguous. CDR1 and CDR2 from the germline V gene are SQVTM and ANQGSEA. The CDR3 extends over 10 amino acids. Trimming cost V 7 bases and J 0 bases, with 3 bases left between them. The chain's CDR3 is CSAVNTEAFF. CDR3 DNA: TGCAGCGCGGTGAACACTGAAGCTTTCTTT.

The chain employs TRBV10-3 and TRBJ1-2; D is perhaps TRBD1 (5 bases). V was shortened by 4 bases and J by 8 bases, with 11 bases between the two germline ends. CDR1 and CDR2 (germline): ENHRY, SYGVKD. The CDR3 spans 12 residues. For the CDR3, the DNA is TGTGCCATCAGTGGCAGGGATGACGGCTACACCTTC. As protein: CAISGRDDGYTF.

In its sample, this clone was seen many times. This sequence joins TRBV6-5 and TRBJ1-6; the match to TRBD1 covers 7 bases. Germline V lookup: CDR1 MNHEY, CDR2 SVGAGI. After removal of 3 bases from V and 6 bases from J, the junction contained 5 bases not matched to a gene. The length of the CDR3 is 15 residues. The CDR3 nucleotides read TGTGCCAGCAGTTATAGGGACAGAATTAATTCACCCCTCCACTTT. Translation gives CASSYRDRINSPLHF.

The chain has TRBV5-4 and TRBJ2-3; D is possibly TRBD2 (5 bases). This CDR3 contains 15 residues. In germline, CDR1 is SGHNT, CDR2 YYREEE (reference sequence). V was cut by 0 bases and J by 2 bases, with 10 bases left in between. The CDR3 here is CASSLVGGPTDTQYF. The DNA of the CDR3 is TGTGCCAGCAGCTTGGTCGGCGGGCCCACAGATACGCAGTATTTT. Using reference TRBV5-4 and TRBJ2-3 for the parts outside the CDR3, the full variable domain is ETGVTQSPTHLIKTRGQQVTLRCSSQSGHNTVSWYQQALGQGPQFIFQYYREEENGRGNFPPRFSGLQFPNYSSELNVNALELDDSALYLCASSLVGGPTDTQYFGPGTRLTVL.

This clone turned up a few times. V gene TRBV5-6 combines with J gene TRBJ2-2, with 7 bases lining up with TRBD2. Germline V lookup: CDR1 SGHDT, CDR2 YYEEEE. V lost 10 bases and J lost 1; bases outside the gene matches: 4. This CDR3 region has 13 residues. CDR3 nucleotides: TGTGCCCGTGCGGGGGAGAACACCGGGGAGCTGTTTTTT. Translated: CARAGENTGELFF.

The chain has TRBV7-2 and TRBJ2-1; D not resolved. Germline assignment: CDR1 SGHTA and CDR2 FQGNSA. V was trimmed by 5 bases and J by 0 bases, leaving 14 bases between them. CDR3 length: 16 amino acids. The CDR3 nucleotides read TGTGCCAGCAGCCTAATGGGGTCAAGCTCCTACAATGAGCAGTTCTTC. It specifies CASSLMGSSSYNEQFF.

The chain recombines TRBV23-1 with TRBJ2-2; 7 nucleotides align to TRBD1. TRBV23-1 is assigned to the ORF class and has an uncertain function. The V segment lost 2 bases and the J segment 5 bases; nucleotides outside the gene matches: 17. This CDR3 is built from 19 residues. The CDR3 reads CASSQIATGEFAETGELFF. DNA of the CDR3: TGCGCCAGCAGTCAAATCGCAACAGGGGAATTTGCTGAAACCGGGGAGCTGTTTTTT.